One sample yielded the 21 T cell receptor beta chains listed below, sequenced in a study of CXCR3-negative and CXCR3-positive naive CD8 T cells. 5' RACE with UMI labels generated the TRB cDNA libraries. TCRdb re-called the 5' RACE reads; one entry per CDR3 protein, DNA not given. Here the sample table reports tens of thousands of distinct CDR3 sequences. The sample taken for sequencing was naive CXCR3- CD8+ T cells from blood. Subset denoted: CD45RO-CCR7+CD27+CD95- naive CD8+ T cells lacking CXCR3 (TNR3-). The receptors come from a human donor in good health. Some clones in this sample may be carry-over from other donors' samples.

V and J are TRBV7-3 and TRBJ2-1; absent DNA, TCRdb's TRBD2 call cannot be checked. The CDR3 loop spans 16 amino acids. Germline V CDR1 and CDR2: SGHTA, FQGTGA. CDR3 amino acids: CASRLGGLAGLDEQFF.

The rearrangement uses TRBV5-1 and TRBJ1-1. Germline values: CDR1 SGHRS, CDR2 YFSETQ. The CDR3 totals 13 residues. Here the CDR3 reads CASSPTLLEEALF.

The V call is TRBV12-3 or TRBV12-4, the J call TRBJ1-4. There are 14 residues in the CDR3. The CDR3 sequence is CASSLGTFRGKLFF.

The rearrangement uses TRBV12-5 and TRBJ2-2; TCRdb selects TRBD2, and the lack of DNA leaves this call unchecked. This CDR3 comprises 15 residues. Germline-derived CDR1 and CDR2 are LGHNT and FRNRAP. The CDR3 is CASPAGLAGTGELFF.

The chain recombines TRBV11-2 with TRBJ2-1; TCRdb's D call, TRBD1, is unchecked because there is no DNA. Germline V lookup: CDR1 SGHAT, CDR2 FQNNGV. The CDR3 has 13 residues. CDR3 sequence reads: CASSFFIRDEQFF.

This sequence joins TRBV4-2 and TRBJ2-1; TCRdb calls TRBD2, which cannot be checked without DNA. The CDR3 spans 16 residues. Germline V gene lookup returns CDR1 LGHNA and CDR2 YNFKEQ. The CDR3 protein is CASSHPGLAGQGEQFF.

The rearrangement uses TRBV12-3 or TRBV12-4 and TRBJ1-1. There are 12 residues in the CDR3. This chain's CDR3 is CASSWVGTEAFF.

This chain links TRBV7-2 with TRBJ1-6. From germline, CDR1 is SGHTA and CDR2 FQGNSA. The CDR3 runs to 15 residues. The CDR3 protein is CASSVGYSYNSPLHF.

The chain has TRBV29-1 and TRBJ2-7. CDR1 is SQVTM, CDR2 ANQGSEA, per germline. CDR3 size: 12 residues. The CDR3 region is CSVEDRPNEQYF.

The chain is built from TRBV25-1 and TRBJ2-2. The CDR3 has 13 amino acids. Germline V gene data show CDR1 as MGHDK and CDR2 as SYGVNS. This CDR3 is CASSESEIGELFF.

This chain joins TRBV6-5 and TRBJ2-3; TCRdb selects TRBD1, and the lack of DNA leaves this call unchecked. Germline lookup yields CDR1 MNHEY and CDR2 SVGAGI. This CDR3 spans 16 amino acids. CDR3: CASSYSRQVLTDTQYF.

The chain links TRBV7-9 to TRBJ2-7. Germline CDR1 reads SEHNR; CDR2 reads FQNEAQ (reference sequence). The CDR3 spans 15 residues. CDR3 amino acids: CASSLEIGREYEQYF.

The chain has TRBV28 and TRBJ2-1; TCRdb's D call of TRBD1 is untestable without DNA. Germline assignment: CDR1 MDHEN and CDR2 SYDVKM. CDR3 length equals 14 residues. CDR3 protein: CASTSAAGRSEQFF.

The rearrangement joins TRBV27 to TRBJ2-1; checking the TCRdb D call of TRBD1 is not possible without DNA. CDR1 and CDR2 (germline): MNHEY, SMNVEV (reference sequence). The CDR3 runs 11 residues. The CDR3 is CASSSGVEQFF.

The CDR3 spells CASSYSAQGPTEAFF. The chain uses TRBV6-5 and TRBJ1-1; TCRdb picks TRBD1, but there is no DNA to check that call. CDR1 MNHEY and CDR2 SVGAGI come from the germline V gene. This CDR3 has 15 residues.

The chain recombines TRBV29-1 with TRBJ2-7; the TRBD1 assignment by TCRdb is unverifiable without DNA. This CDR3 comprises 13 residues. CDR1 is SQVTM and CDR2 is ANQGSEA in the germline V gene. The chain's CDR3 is CSVEEGVGYEQYF.

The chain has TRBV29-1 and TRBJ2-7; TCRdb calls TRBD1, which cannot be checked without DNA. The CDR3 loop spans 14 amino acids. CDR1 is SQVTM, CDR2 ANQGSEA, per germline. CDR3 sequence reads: CSVVSQGAGYEQYF.

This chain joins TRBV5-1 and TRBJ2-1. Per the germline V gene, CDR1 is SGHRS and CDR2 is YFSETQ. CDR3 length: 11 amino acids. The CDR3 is CASSLANEQFF.

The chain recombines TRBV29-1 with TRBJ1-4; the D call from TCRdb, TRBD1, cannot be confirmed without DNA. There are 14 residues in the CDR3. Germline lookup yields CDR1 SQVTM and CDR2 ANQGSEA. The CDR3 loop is CSVRQGGPGEKLFF.

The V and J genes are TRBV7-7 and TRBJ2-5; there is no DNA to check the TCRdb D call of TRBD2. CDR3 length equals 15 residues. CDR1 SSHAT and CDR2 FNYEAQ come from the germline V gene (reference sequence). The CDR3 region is CASSLAGREGETQYF.

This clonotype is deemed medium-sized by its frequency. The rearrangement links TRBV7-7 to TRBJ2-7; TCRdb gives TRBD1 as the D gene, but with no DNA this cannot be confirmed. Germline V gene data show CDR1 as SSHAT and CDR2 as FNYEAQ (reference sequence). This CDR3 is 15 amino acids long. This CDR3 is CASSLGGLQGNEQYF. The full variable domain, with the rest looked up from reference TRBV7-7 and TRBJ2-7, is GAGVSQSPRYKVTKRGQDVTLRCDPISSHATLYWYQQALGQGPEFLTYFNYEAQPDKSGLPSDRFSAERPEGSISTLTIQRTEQRDSAMYRCASSLGGLQGNEQYFGPGTRLTVT.